Presented here are 14 T cell receptor beta chains from one specimen sequenced in a study of metastatic and nonmetastatic thyroid tumors. TCRdb re-called clones via MiXCR from the PCR reads. The sample contains thousands of clones, approximately 30% of which appear only once. Prior to thyroid surgery, none of the patients had received any treatment. The sequenced sample consisted of adjacent normal tissue. The receptors were sampled from a male donor with papillary thyroid cancer or a benign thyroid nodule (not recorded which). Some clones in this sample may be carry-over from other donors' samples.

This clone was observed a few times. This rearrangement joins TRBV6-1 to TRBJ2-7; 7 positions match TRBD1. The J segment lost 3 bases and the V segment lost 6 bases, leaving 14 bases of the junction unmatched. Germline lookup yields CDR1 MNHNS and CDR2 SASEGT. This CDR3 has 16 residues. CDR3 sequence reads: CASSRRTGTALYEQYF. Written as DNA, the CDR3 is TGTGCCAGCAGCCGAAGGACCGGGACAGCCCTCTACGAGCAGTACTTC.

This clone was seen repeatedly, ten times or more. V gene TRBV3-1 combines with J gene TRBJ1-4; unclear D gene. V lost 3 bases and J lost 8, with 13 bases in between. The CDR3 totals 14 residues. Germline CDR1 and CDR2: LGHDT and YNNKEL (reference sequence). The CDR3 DNA reads TGTGCCAGCAGCCACAACCGGGATCTAGAAAAACTGTTTTTT. Its translation: CASSHNRDLEKLFF.

Only a few counts were recorded for this clone. This chain connects TRBV20-1 to TRBJ2-1; 11 nucleotides line up with TRBD2. The CDR3 totals 18 residues. Per the germline V gene, CDR1 is DFQATT and CDR2 is SNEGSKA (reference sequence). J lost 1 base, V lost 3 bases, and 11 bases had no gene match. CDR3 coding DNA: TGCAGTGCTAGGACTAGCGGGATATTTGTGGAGTCCTACAATGAGCAGTTCTTC. Translated: CSARTSGIFVESYNEQFF.

This clone is termed medium-sized. The CDR3 nucleotides read TGTGCCACCAGTGATCAGGGACAGGGGAGGGACTCCTACGAGCAGTACTTC. Its translation: CATSDQGQGRDSYEQYF. The genes are TRBV24-1 and TRBJ2-7, with 10 positions matching TRBD1. This CDR3 is built from 17 residues. Germline values: CDR1 KGHDR, CDR2 SFDVKD. The V and J ends lost 3 bases and 0 bases, in that order; junction bases with no gene match: 7.

The V and J genes are TRBV27 and TRBJ2-5, with 9 bases fitting TRBD1. Germline V gene data show CDR1 as MNHEY and CDR2 as SMNVEV (reference sequence). The CDR3 length is 16 residues. V lost 5 bases, J lost 3 bases, and 10 bases stayed unmatched. This CDR3 reads CASSDYTGGEKETQYF. The DNA for the CDR3 is TGTGCCAGCAGTGACTATACAGGGGGCGAAAAAGAGACCCAGTACTTC.

The sample holds many counts of this clone. The chain links TRBV20-1 to TRBJ2-5; D tentatively fits TRBD1 or TRBD2 (5 bases each). Germline CDR1 reads DFQATT; CDR2 reads SNEGSKA (reference sequence). The CDR3 extends over 14 amino acids. V was shortened by 2 bases and J by 7 bases, with 17 bases between the two germline ends. CDR3 sequence reads: CSARSGRESVTQYF. Here the CDR3 DNA reads TGCAGTGCTAGAAGCGGCAGGGAGAGCGTGACCCAGTACTTC.

The chain uses TRBV14 and TRBJ1-2; D is uncertain. Trimming left V 4 bases short and J 0 bases short, with 6 bases between. The germline gives CDR1 SGHDN, CDR2 FVKESK. This CDR3 has 13 amino acids. CDR3 sequence reads: CASSPDSNYGYTF. The CDR3 nucleotides read TGTGCCAGCAGCCCGGATTCTAACTATGGCTACACCTTC.

In this sample, this clone turned up a few times. V usage is TRBV5-1 and J usage is TRBJ2-1; maybe TRBD1 (5 bases). V was trimmed by 3 bases and J by 4 bases, leaving 8 bases between them. CDR1 is SGHRS and CDR2 is YFSETQ in the germline V gene. CDR3 length equals 13 residues. The DNA of the CDR3 is TGCGCCAGCAGCTGGACACCTTACAATGAGCAGTTCTTC. Translated, it gives CASSWTPYNEQFF.

This clone occurred a few times. The junction differs from germline at one of its ends, possibly a read error. The rearrangement joins TRBV6-2 or TRBV6-3 to TRBJ2-7; no definite D call. CDR1 MNHEY and CDR2 SVGEGT come from the germline V gene. This CDR3 has 17 amino acids. CDR3 sequence (DNA): TGTGCCAGAAGTTACTGGAAGGATGTCAGCAGAGATTACGAGCAGTACTTC. Residues: CARSYWKDVSRDYEQYF.

By frequency in the sample, this clone is medium-sized. The chain carries TRBV2 and TRBJ2-5; the match to TRBD2 covers 14 bases. Germline V CDR1 and CDR2: SNHLY, FYNNEI. V trimming: 7 bases; J trimming: 7 bases; junction bases outside the gene matches: 5. This CDR3 has 14 residues. The CDR3 bases are TGTGCCAGCACCGGACTAGCGGGGGGCGGGACCCAGTACTTC. Protein sequence: CASTGLAGGGTQYF.

This clone was seen a handful of times. The chain recombines TRBV27 with TRBJ2-7; a weak D match, TRBD2 (7 bases). CDR1 MNHEY and CDR2 SMNVEV come from the germline V gene (reference sequence). The CDR3 has 15 amino acids. Trimming removed 2 bases from V and 3 bases from J, with 14 bases in between. The CDR3 coding sequence is TGTGCCAGCAGTTTAAGTTGGGGGGGCAGCTACGAGCAGTACTTC. Encoded protein: CASSLSWGGSYEQYF.

This clone was observed at least ten times. The gene calls are TRBV29-1 and TRBJ2-1; 11 bases match TRBD2. The V segment lost 1 base and the J segment 1 base; nucleotides outside the gene matches: 6. This CDR3 has 17 amino acids. Per the germline V gene, CDR1 is SQVTM and CDR2 is ANQGSEA. The CDR3 region is CSVEGGSGRVSYNEQFF. The CDR3 DNA reads as TGCAGCGTTGAAGGGGGTAGCGGGAGGGTTTCCTACAATGAGCAGTTCTTC.

This clone was detected once. The chain has TRBV21-1 and TRBJ2-3; the D call of TRBD2 is as the table states it, not checked on the DNA. TRBV21-1 is deemed a pseudogene. CDR3 length: 18 residues. The CDR3: CASSIGLAGLMGADTQYF. Here the CDR3 DNA reads TGTGCCAGCAGCATCGGACTAGCGGGTTTAATGGGAGCGGATACGCAGTATTTT.

This clone was counted a single time. J is TRBJ2-7 and V is TRBV18, with 7 bases identical to TRBD2. V lost 3 bases to trimming and J lost 3 bases; unmatched junction nucleotides: 5. Germline CDR1 is KGHSH and CDR2 is LQKENI. The CDR3 contains 14 residues. In DNA, the CDR3 is TGTGCCAGCTCACCCAGGGAGGGGAACTACGAGCAGTACTTC. It is translated as CASSPREGNYEQYF.